The 12 T cell receptor beta chains listed next were all sequenced from one sample in a study of blood T cell repertoires in COVID-19 (dated by TCRdb to 2019 to 2021). Preparation of the library involved the immunoSEQ multiplex PCR assay. As stored in TCRdb, this immuneACCESS dataset retains in-frame rearrangements with V and J assigned. A fraction of the clones does not appear; measured against another copy, unresolved V genes explain less than half of the discrepancy, and the remainder lacks a known reason. This sample is represented by a few hundred thousand clones; 80% to 90% of them were singletons. Jointly, the top ten make up less than 3.5% of the sample. Material: peripheral blood. Receptors were obtained from a woman aged 30 to 39 with COVID-19, enrolled during active disease.

The chain joins TRBV6-7 to TRBJ2-7; 10 bases map to TRBD2. TRBV6-7 is an ORF, and what it does is uncertain. V dropped 4 bases and J dropped 0; count of bases not matched to a gene: 6. This CDR3 comprises 16 residues. The CDR3 DNA reads as TGTGCCAGCAGTTCGACCGGGACTAGCGACTCCTACGAGCAGTACGTC. Protein: CASSSTGTSDSYEQYV.

The chain carries TRBV24-1 and TRBJ2-3; D not certain. Trimming removed 2 bases from V and 5 bases from J, with 4 bases in between. Germline lookup yields CDR1 KGHDR and CDR2 SFDVKD. This CDR3 has 12 residues. The CDR3 DNA sequence: TGTGCCACCAGTGATTGGCAAGATACGCAGTATTTT. Residues: CATSDWQDTQYF.

The CDR3, as DNA: TGTGCCAGCAGCTATCCCGGGGGGGGGTACTATGGCTACACCTTC. Translated: CASSYPGGGYYGYTF. The rearrangement links TRBV28 to TRBJ1-2; possibly TRBD1 for D (5 bases). The CDR3 totals 15 residues. Germline V gene lookup returns CDR1 MDHEN and CDR2 SYDVKM. Trimming removed 6 bases at V and 3 bases at J, with 17 bases between.

The chain couples TRBV12-3 or TRBV12-4 to TRBJ2-7; 7 bases agree with TRBD2. Trimming removed 5 bases from V and 5 bases from J; junction bases left unmatched: 3. The CDR3 is 12 residues long. In nucleotides, the CDR3 is TGTGCCAGCAGTCCCACTAGCGACGAGCAGTACTTC. This sequence encodes CASSPTSDEQYF.

The gene calls are TRBV9 and TRBJ1-1; a weak D match, TRBD1 (5 bases). The CDR3 length is 16 residues. V was trimmed by 0 bases and J by 5 bases, leaving 17 bases between them. In germline, CDR1 is SGDLS, CDR2 YYNGEE. CDR3 sequence: CASSVGGTGVPTEAFF. For the CDR3, the DNA is TGTGCCAGCAGCGTAGGAGGGACGGGAGTTCCGACTGAAGCTTTCTTT.

The chain joins TRBV11-2 to TRBJ2-2; 14 bases are shared with TRBD2. After removal of 1 base from V and 7 bases from J, the junction contained 5 bases not matched to a gene. The germline CDR1 and CDR2 sequences are SGHAT and FQNNGV. This CDR3 is built from 17 residues. CDR3 nucleotide sequence: TGTGCCAGCAGCTTAGGGAGACTAGCGGGAGGGTTCGGGGAGCTGTTTTTT. This encodes CASSLGRLAGGFGELFF.

The J gene is TRBJ2-7, the V gene TRBV2; 7 bases agree with TRBD1. Germline V gives CDR1 SNHLY, CDR2 FYNNEI. The junction had 25 bases not matched to a gene; V was cut back by 6 bases and J by 2 bases. The CDR3 is made up of 20 amino acids. The CDR3, as DNA: TGTGCCAGCAGGGCCCCTAAGACAGGGATCCCCACCCACTCCCCCTACGAGCAGTACTTC. This codes for CASRAPKTGIPTHSPYEQYF.

This clone was found many times. Other DNA variants within this sample encode the same CDR3. J is TRBJ1-5 and V is TRBV12-3 or TRBV12-4, with a possible D match to TRBD1 (5 bases). V lost 3 bases to trimming and J lost 7 bases, with 7 bases between them. The CDR3 has 12 residues. The CDR3 region is CASSFGGQPQHF. CDR3 bases: TGTGCCAGCAGTTTCGGGGGACAGCCCCAGCATTTT.

The chain joins TRBV2 to TRBJ2-1, with D possibly TRBD2 on 6 matching bases. The CDR3 is 13 residues long. V shed 7 bases and J shed 5 bases, with 12 bases lying between them. Germline assignment: CDR1 SNHLY and CDR2 FYNNEI. CDR3 sequence (DNA): TGTGCCAGCAACCGGGAGAACAACAATGAGCAGTTCTTC. This translates into CASNRENNNEQFF.

The chain links TRBV29-1 to TRBJ2-1; 11 bases align to TRBD2. CDR1 and CDR2 from the germline V gene are SQVTM and ANQGSEA. With V trimmed by 7 bases and J by 6 bases, 8 bases remained unmatched. This CDR3 contains 14 residues. The CDR3: CSAGLAGGVNEQFF. The CDR3 region has the DNA TGCAGCGCGGGGCTAGCGGGGGGAGTCAATGAGCAGTTCTTC.

J is TRBJ1-1 and V is TRBV3-1 (or the pseudogene TRBV3-2); maybe TRBD1 (6 bases). Trimming took 2 bases from V and 6 from J, leaving 10 bases between them. The CDR3 runs 13 residues. From germline, CDR1 is LGHDT and CDR2 YNNKEL (reference sequence). The CDR3 bases are TGTGCCAGCAGCCAACCAGGGGCCCCTGAAGCTTTCTTT. This codes for CASSQPGAPEAFF.

The chain employs TRBV11-3 and TRBJ2-6, with a tentative D call TRBD1 (5 bases). Germline CDR1 is SGHNT and CDR2 is YENEEA. The CDR3 has 18 amino acids. Trimming removed 1 base at V and 2 bases at J, with 15 bases between. CDR3 sequence: CASSLAPGKEAGANVLTF. The CDR3 DNA follows: TGTGCCAGCAGCTTAGCCCCAGGGAAGGAAGCTGGGGCCAACGTCCTGACTTTC.